Listed here are 22 T cell receptor beta chains from one sample, sequenced in a study of blood T cell repertoires in COVID-19. Generated by immunoSEQ multiplex PCR, the TCRdb table keeps only in-frame clones and is missing some. The sample contains some 250,000 clones, 80% to 90% of which appear only once. Sequencing input: peripheral blood. All receptors come from a man at least 80 years old with acute or convalescent COVID-19.

V and J are TRBV6-1 and TRBJ1-1; possibly TRBD1 for D (5 bases). Deletions cut 2 bases from V and 1 base from J, with 5 bases between. The CDR3 is made up of 13 amino acids. The V gene's germline CDR1 is MNHNS and CDR2 SASEGT. CDR3 amino acids: CASSERGNTEAFF. Here the CDR3 DNA reads TGTGCCAGCAGTGAAAGGGGGAACACTGAAGCTTTCTTT.

This clone was counted once. The rearrangement joins TRBV19 to TRBJ2-1; 8 nucleotides align to TRBD2. The trim removed 5 bases at V and 0 bases at J, leaving 15 bases unmatched. The length of the CDR3 is 19 residues. Germline values: CDR1 LNHDA, CDR2 SQIVND (reference sequence). CDR3 DNA sequence: TGTGCCAGTAGTGCAGCGGGAGCCGTAAATAGTTTCTCCTACAATGAGCAGTTCTTC. It is translated as CASSAAGAVNSFSYNEQFF.

This rearrangement joins TRBV20-1 to TRBJ1-5; 9 bases agree with TRBD1. CDR3 size: 18 residues. Unmatched junction bases numbered 12, after V lost 3 bases and J lost 0 bases. Germline-derived CDR1 and CDR2 are DFQATT and SNEGSKA (reference sequence). CDR3 amino acids: CSASGGRQGEGSNQPQHF. The CDR3 DNA sequence: TGCAGTGCTAGTGGGGGCAGACAGGGGGAGGGTAGCAATCAGCCCCAGCATTTT.

The rearrangement links TRBV5-1 to TRBJ2-1, with TRBD2 matching over 8 bases. Germline loops: CDR1 SGHRS, CDR2 YFSETQ. The CDR3 is made up of 14 amino acids. J was trimmed by 5 bases and V by 7 bases; bases with no gene match: 8. CDR3 in DNA: TGCGCCAGCTCCGGGACTAGTAGGCACAATGAGCAGTTCTTC. It yields the protein CASSGTSRHNEQFF.

The rearrangement links TRBV30 to TRBJ2-1; 8 nucleotides align to TRBD2. This CDR3 region has 16 residues. Germline V gene data show CDR1 as GTSNPN and CDR2 as SVGIG (reference sequence). Unmatched junction bases numbered 9, after V lost 3 bases and J lost 2 bases. CDR3 sequence (DNA): TGTGCCTGGAGAATTAGCGGGGCCAGGCCCTACAATGAGCAGTTCTTC. This gives the protein CAWRISGARPYNEQFF.

The chain couples TRBV7-9 to TRBJ2-7; D might be TRBD1 (5 bases). The germline gives CDR1 SEHNR, CDR2 FQNEAQ (reference sequence). V was pared by 8 bases and J by 0 bases, with 23 bases between. The CDR3 runs to 17 residues. The CDR3 sequence: CASGFGLGASTSYEQYF. CDR3 nucleotide sequence: TGTGCCAGCGGGTTTGGCTTAGGGGCGTCGACCTCCTACGAGCAGTACTTC.

The chain links TRBV4-2 to TRBJ2-3; TRBD2 is a possible D gene (6 bases). Germline CDR1 is LGHNA and CDR2 is YNFKEQ. V gave up 2 bases and J gave up 4 bases, with 10 bases separating them. The length of the CDR3 is 14 residues. The DNA for the CDR3 is TGTGCCAGCAGCCAAACGGGGGAACCAGATACGCAGTATTTT. Encoded protein: CASSQTGEPDTQYF.

The gene calls are TRBV2 and TRBJ1-6, with D perhaps TRBD1 (5 bases). V was shortened by 8 bases and J by 0 bases, with 14 bases between the two germline ends. The germline V gene has CDR1 SNHLY and CDR2 FYNNEI. This CDR3 comprises 16 residues. CDR3 in DNA: TGTGCCAGCGAAGGGGCAGCGAGCTCCTATAATTCACCCCTCCACTTT. It specifies CASEGAASSYNSPLHF.

The V gene is TRBV27, the J gene TRBJ1-6; D is unclear. The germline CDR1 and CDR2 sequences are MNHEY and SMNVEV (reference sequence). V shed 6 bases and J shed 7 bases, with 16 bases lying between them. The CDR3 totals 15 residues. The CDR3 loop reads CASSFSLSSNSPLHF. The CDR3 coding sequence is TGTGCCAGCAGCTTTAGTTTATCGTCGAATTCACCCCTCCACTTT.

This sequence joins TRBV7-9 and TRBJ2-5, with 8 bases identical to TRBD1. The CDR3 is 17 residues long. From germline, CDR1 is SEHNR and CDR2 FQNEAQ (reference sequence). V shed 0 bases and J 2 bases; nucleotides not matched to a gene: 8. CDR3 sequence reads: CASSLATGGILQETQYF. The DNA of the CDR3 is TGTGCCAGCAGCTTAGCTACAGGGGGGATACTACAAGAGACCCAGTACTTC.

V gene TRBV30 combines with J gene TRBJ1-2; 8 positions match TRBD1. V shed 0 bases and J 3 bases; nucleotides not matched to a gene: 0. The germline V gene has CDR1 GTSNPN and CDR2 SVGIG (reference sequence). This CDR3 spans 13 amino acids. The CDR3 sequence is CAWSVDRDYGYTF. CDR3 sequence (DNA): TGTGCCTGGAGTGTGGACAGGGACTATGGCTACACCTTC.

This chain links TRBV7-2 with TRBJ2-7, with 7 positions matching TRBD1. CDR1 SGHTA and CDR2 FQGNSA come from the germline V gene. This CDR3 comprises 15 residues. The V and J ends lost 4 bases and 3 bases, in that order; junction bases with no gene match: 9. CDR3 protein: CASSSQTGMIYEQYF. The CDR3 region has the DNA TGTGCCAGCAGCTCCCAGACAGGGATGATCTACGAGCAGTACTTC.

J is TRBJ1-1 and V is TRBV5-1; TRBD1 might be the D (5 bases). Germline values: CDR1 SGHRS, CDR2 YFSETQ. Trimming removed 4 bases from V and 1 base from J, with 14 bases in between. There are 15 residues in the CDR3. This chain's CDR3 is CASSKWTTSNTEAFF. The CDR3 nucleotides read TGCGCCAGCAGCAAGTGGACAACCTCGAACACTGAAGCTTTCTTT. The full variable domain, rest sourced from reference TRBV5-1 and TRBJ1-1, is KAGVTQTPRYLIKTRGQQVTLSCSPISGHRSVSWYQQTPGQGLQFLFEYFSETQRNKGNFPGRFSGRQFSNSRSEMNVSTLELGDSALYLCASSKWTTSNTEAFFGQGTRLTVV.

This clone was counted a single time. The chain uses TRBV5-1 and TRBJ2-2; D ambiguous. Germline V gene sequence: CDR1 SGHRS, CDR2 YFSETQ. The CDR3 runs 13 residues. Trimming took 1 base from V and 5 from J, leaving 6 bases between them. The CDR3 here is CASSLQDTGELFF. DNA of the CDR3: TGCGCCAGCAGCTTGCAGGATACCGGGGAGCTGTTTTTT.

The chain carries TRBV5-1 and TRBJ2-3, with 8 bases identical to TRBD2. V lost 2 bases to trimming and J lost 6 bases; unmatched junction nucleotides: 8. The CDR3 consists of 15 residues. Per germline, CDR1 SGHRS and CDR2 YFSETQ. In nucleotides, the CDR3 is TGCGCCAGCAGCTTTCCGGGACTAGGGGCGGATACGCAGTATTTT. Residues: CASSFPGLGADTQYF.

The chain joins TRBV29-1 to TRBJ1-1; 8 bases line up with TRBD1. The CDR3 spans 13 residues. CDR1 is SQVTM and CDR2 is ANQGSEA in the germline V gene. The V segment lost 5 bases and the J segment 0 bases; nucleotides outside the gene matches: 2. The CDR3: CSVRTGLNTEAFF. For the CDR3, the DNA is TGCAGCGTTCGGACAGGGCTGAACACTGAAGCTTTCTTT.

DNA of the CDR3: TGTGCCAGCTCACCGGCCTCGAGGGTCGACGAGCAGTACTTC. Protein product: CASSPASRVDEQYF. V and J are TRBV18 and TRBJ2-7; tentative D call: TRBD2 (5 bases). The CDR3 extends over 14 amino acids. CDR1 and CDR2 from the germline V gene are KGHSH and LQKENI. V was pared by 3 bases and J by 5 bases, with 14 bases between. Variable domain in full (rest from reference TRBV18 and TRBJ2-7): NAGVMQNPRHLVRRRGQEARLRCSPMKGHSHVYWYRQLPEEGLKFMVYLQKENIIDESGMPKERFSAEFPKEGPSILRIQQVVRGDSAAYFCASSPASRVDEQYFGPGTRLTVT.

The rearrangement uses TRBV9 and TRBJ1-2, with TRBD1 matching 7 bases. The CDR3 extends over 15 amino acids. Germline trimming cut 2 bases from V and 3 bases from J; bases unmatched to any gene: 7. The germline gives CDR1 SGDLS, CDR2 YYNGEE. The CDR3 reads CASSVRTGGDYGYTF. The CDR3 nucleotides are TGTGCCAGCAGCGTTCGGACAGGCGGCGACTATGGCTACACCTTC.

The chain uses TRBV4-1 and TRBJ1-2, with 7 bases lining up with TRBD1. This CDR3 spans 16 amino acids. Germline-derived CDR1 and CDR2 are MGHRA and YSYEKL. J was trimmed by 2 bases and V by 5 bases; bases with no gene match: 11. The CDR3 sequence: CASSLTWDSANYGYTF. The DNA for the CDR3 is TGCGCCAGCAGCTTAACCTGGGACAGCGCCAACTATGGCTACACCTTC.

The CDR3 DNA sequence: TGTGCCAGCAGTTTACGACTAGCGGGAGGAATTCCACGCACAGATACGCAGTATTTT. Translated: CASSLRLAGGIPRTDTQYF. V is TRBV28 and J is TRBJ2-3; 13 nucleotides match TRBD2. Germline V gene sequence: CDR1 MDHEN, CDR2 SYDVKM. This CDR3 has 19 residues. V was pared by 2 bases and J by 1 base, with 9 bases of the junction left unmatched.

This clone was seen more than once but under ten times. The chain combines TRBV6-2 or TRBV6-3 with TRBJ1-5, with D maybe TRBD1 (5 bases). The CDR3 contains 15 residues. V was clipped by 5 bases and J by 0 bases, with 11 bases between them. Germline assignment: CDR1 MNHEY and CDR2 SVGEGT. CDR3 in DNA: TGTGCCAGCAGTCAAGACAGCTATAGCAATCAGCCCCAGCATTTT. Translation: CASSQDSYSNQPQHF.

The chain couples TRBV5-8 to TRBJ2-3, with a possible D match to TRBD2 (5 bases). This CDR3 has 16 amino acids. V was pared by 0 bases and J by 0 bases, with 11 bases between. In germline, CDR1 is SGHTS, CDR2 YDEGEE. CDR3 DNA: TGTGCCAGCAGCTTGGGCGCGGGCCTTAGCACAGATACGCAGTATTTT. Its translation: CASSLGAGLSTDTQYF.